These T cell receptor beta chains were read from a single sample in a study of blood T cell repertoires in COVID-19. TCRdb's table, derived via immunoSEQ multiplex PCR, lists solely in-frame clones and lacks some. Counted here are around 140,000 clones, 75% to 90% occurring once; the ten biggest clones make up just under 3%. Material for sequencing was peripheral blood. Every receptor here comes from a man aged 55-75 years with active or convalescent COVID-19. The CDR3 runs from the conserved cysteine through the conserved F or W. The D gene is left open where the match is weak. The listing skips clone size in some rows; elsewhere it reads once, few, many or a size class.

j_gene: TRBJ2-5
d_gene: .
abundance: .
v_gene: TRBV29-1
CDR3nt: TGCAGCGTTGTGGTACCACACAGGGCCCTTTGGGAGTACTTC
CDR3aa: CSVVVPHRALWEYF

j_gene: TRBJ2-3
d_gene: .
abundance: .
v_gene: TRBV5-4
CDR3nt: TGTGCCAGCAGCGCCGAGGAAGCAGATACGCAGTATTTT
CDR3aa: CASSAEEADTQYF

j_gene: TRBJ2-4
d_gene: .
abundance: .
v_gene: TRBV7-8
CDR3nt: TGTGCCAGCAGCTTATTTCGGGGGTCCCAAAACATTCAGTACTTC
CDR3aa: CASSLFRGSQNIQYF

j_gene: TRBJ1-6
d_gene: .
abundance: .
v_gene: TRBV4-3
CDR3nt: TGCGCCAGCAGCCAAGCCGTCAGGAATTTGGTAAATAATTCACCCCTCCACTTT
CDR3aa: CASSQAVRNLVNNSPLHF

j_gene: TRBJ1-1
d_gene: .
abundance: .
v_gene: TRBV7-2
CDR3nt: TGTGCCAGCAGCCCCCGGGCGGGTATTGAAGCTTTCTTT
CDR3aa: CASSPRAGIEAFF

j_gene: TRBJ2-1
d_gene: TRBD1
abundance: .
v_gene: TRBV7-6
CDR3nt: TGTGCCAGCAGCCCCCAAGATGGGGACAGGGAGTTCTTC
CDR3aa: CASSPQDGDREFF

j_gene: TRBJ1-5
d_gene: .
abundance: .
v_gene: TRBV6-6
CDR3nt: TGTGCCAGCAGTCGATACCCGACAGGAGGAGATTTTGATCAGCCCCAGCATTTT
CDR3aa: CASSRYPTGGDFDQPQHF

j_gene: TRBJ2-5
d_gene: TRBD2
abundance: .
v_gene: TRBV3-1/TRBV3-2
CDR3nt: TGTGCCAGCAGTCCCGCACGGGGGGGCCAAGAGACCCAGTACTTC
CDR3aa: CASSPARGGQETQYF

j_gene: TRBJ2-7
d_gene: TRBD2
abundance: once
v_gene: TRBV9
CDR3nt: TGTGCCAGCAGCGAAACCGGGACTAGCGGGAGTGGGCAGTACTTC
CDR3aa: CASSETGTSGSGQYF

j_gene: TRBJ1-2
d_gene: .
abundance: .
v_gene: TRBV19
CDR3nt: TGTGCCAGTAAACCTCTGGACAGCTCTGACTACTATGGCTACACCTTC
CDR3aa: CASKPLDSSDYYGYTF

j_gene: TRBJ1-3
d_gene: .
abundance: .
v_gene: TRBV21-1
CDR3nt: TGTGCCAGCAGCAAAGGCGGAAGGAACGGAAACACCATATATTTT
CDR3aa: CASSKGGRNGNTIYF

j_gene: TRBJ2-7
d_gene: TRBD1
abundance: many
v_gene: TRBV5-1
CDR3nt: TGCGCCAGCAGCCAACAGGGGGCGCGGGAGCAGTACTTC
CDR3aa: CASSQQGAREQYF

j_gene: TRBJ2-7
d_gene: TRBD1
abundance: .
v_gene: TRBV27
CDR3nt: TGTGCCAGCAGTTTACCGACGACAGGGGGAAGGTACGAGCAGTACTTC
CDR3aa: CASSLPTTGGRYEQYF

j_gene: TRBJ2-1
d_gene: TRBD1
abundance: .
v_gene: TRBV29-1
CDR3nt: TGCAGCGTTGATGGGACAGGCTACAATGAGCAGTTCTTC
CDR3aa: CSVDGTGYNEQFF

j_gene: TRBJ2-7
d_gene: TRBD2
abundance: .
v_gene: TRBV6-5
CDR3nt: TGTGCCAGCAGTTACTCTGGGAGGGAAATCACCTACGAGCAGTACTTC
CDR3aa: CASSYSGREITYEQYF

j_gene: TRBJ2-2
d_gene: .
abundance: .
v_gene: TRBV5-1
CDR3nt: TGCGCCAGCAGCTTTGGTCAGGGGCCCGGGGAGCTGTTTTTT
CDR3aa: CASSFGQGPGELFF

j_gene: TRBJ2-7
d_gene: TRBD2
abundance: .
v_gene: TRBV7-2
CDR3nt: TGTGCCAGCAGCTCGGGGGGGGCAGGGTCCTACGAGCAGTACTTC
CDR3aa: CASSSGGAGSYEQYF

j_gene: TRBJ1-1
d_gene: .
abundance: .
v_gene: TRBV12-5
CDR3nt: TGTGCTAGTGGTTTGGTACAGGGAGGGTTCACTGAAGCTTTCTTT
CDR3aa: CASGLVQGGFTEAFF

j_gene: TRBJ1-2
d_gene: .
abundance: .
v_gene: TRBV12-3/TRBV12-4
CDR3nt: TGTGCCAGCAAAGAAGTTCTGATAGATGGCTACACCTTC
CDR3aa: CASKEVLIDGYTF

j_gene: TRBJ1-1
d_gene: .
abundance: .
v_gene: TRBV7-3
CDR3nt: TGTGCCAGCAGCTCCGGAGGTACTGAAGCTTTCTTT
CDR3aa: CASSSGGTEAFF

j_gene: TRBJ1-1
d_gene: TRBD1
abundance: .
v_gene: TRBV5-1
CDR3nt: TGCGCCAGCAGCTTGCCGACAGGGAGGAACACTGAAGCTTTCTTT
CDR3aa: CASSLPTGRNTEAFF

j_gene: TRBJ1-1
d_gene: TRBD1
abundance: once
v_gene: TRBV7-6
CDR3nt: TGTGCCAGCAGCTTACTGCCAGGGGGCAGGGGGAACACTGAAGCTTTCTTT
CDR3aa: CASSLLPGGRGNTEAFF

j_gene: TRBJ2-7
d_gene: .
abundance: .
v_gene: TRBV5-1
CDR3nt: TGCGCCAGCAGAAATGAGGCGGCGACCTACTCGATTTTC
CDR3aa: CASRNEAATYSIF

j_gene: TRBJ1-2
d_gene: .
abundance: .
v_gene: TRBV28
CDR3nt: TGTGCCAGCCTCCATCGGGGGACCTATGGCTACACCTTC
CDR3aa: CASLHRGTYGYTF

j_gene: TRBJ2-7
d_gene: TRBD2
abundance: .
v_gene: TRBV5-6
CDR3nt: TGTGCCAGCAGCTTGAGGCTAGCGGGAGGTCTCCACGAGCAGTACTTC
CDR3aa: CASSLRLAGGLHEQYF

j_gene: TRBJ1-1
d_gene: .
abundance: .
v_gene: TRBV11-2
CDR3nt: TGTGCCAGCAGCTCCCTGGGGGGGAGCACTGAAGCTTTCTTT
CDR3aa: CASSSLGGSTEAFF

j_gene: TRBJ1-5
d_gene: TRBD1
abundance: .
v_gene: TRBV12-5
CDR3nt: TGTGCTAGTGCACGGGACAGCCTCCCCCCCCAGCATTTT
CDR3aa: CASARDSLPPQHF

j_gene: TRBJ1-2
d_gene: TRBD1
abundance: .
v_gene: TRBV19
CDR3nt: TGTGCCAGTAGTATGGACAGGGGCATCTATGGCTACACCTTC
CDR3aa: CASSMDRGIYGYTF

j_gene: TRBJ2-1
d_gene: .
abundance: .
v_gene: TRBV9
CDR3nt: TGTGCCAGCAGCGTGGGCTCAAACAATGAGCAGTTCTTC
CDR3aa: CASSVGSNNEQFF

j_gene: TRBJ1-4
d_gene: TRBD1
abundance: .
v_gene: TRBV6-2/TRBV6-3
CDR3nt: TGTGCCAGCAGTTCGGTGGCAGGGGGACATGAAAAACTGTTTTTT
CDR3aa: CASSSVAGGHEKLFF

j_gene: TRBJ2-7
d_gene: TRBD2
abundance: .
v_gene: TRBV7-3
CDR3nt: TGTGCCAGCAGCGTAACTAGCGGGGGGGCCCACGAGCAGTACTTC
CDR3aa: CASSVTSGGAHEQYF

j_gene: TRBJ1-3
d_gene: TRBD1
abundance: .
v_gene: TRBV14
CDR3nt: TGTGCCAGCAGCTTCCCGGGACAGCATAGAGGGTTCTCTGGAAACACCATATATTTT
CDR3aa: CASSFPGQHRGFSGNTIYF

j_gene: TRBJ1-1
d_gene: .
abundance: once
v_gene: TRBV28
CDR3nt: TGTGCCAGCAGTTTCCCCCCGGAACAGCCCATGAACACTGAAGCTTTCTTT
CDR3aa: CASSFPPEQPMNTEAFF

j_gene: TRBJ2-1
d_gene: TRBD2
abundance: .
v_gene: TRBV5-1
CDR3nt: TGCGCCAGCAGCTTGGCCTGGCTAGCGGCCTTCCCCCGGTTCTTC
CDR3aa: CASSLAWLAAFPRFF

j_gene: TRBJ1-2
d_gene: .
abundance: .
v_gene: TRBV4-3
CDR3nt: TGCGCCAGCAGCCAACGAAAAGAGGGGGACTATGGCTACACCTTC
CDR3aa: CASSQRKEGDYGYTF

j_gene: TRBJ2-5
d_gene: .
abundance: .
v_gene: TRBV11-2
CDR3nt: TGTGCCAGCAGCTTCCAGGACGGAGCGGCGGAGACCCAGTACTTC
CDR3aa: CASSFQDGAAETQYF

j_gene: TRBJ2-2
d_gene: .
abundance: .
v_gene: TRBV5-6
CDR3nt: TGTGCCAGCAGCCTGACCCTCAGGGAATGGGGCCCCGGGGAGCTGTTTTTT
CDR3aa: CASSLTLREWGPGELFF

j_gene: TRBJ1-3
d_gene: TRBD1
abundance: once
v_gene: TRBV3-1/TRBV3-2
CDR3nt: TGTGCCAGCAGCCCCCACAGGGGGACCGGAAACACCATATATTTT
CDR3aa: CASSPHRGTGNTIYF

j_gene: TRBJ2-5
d_gene: TRBD2
abundance: once
v_gene: TRBV18
CDR3nt: TGTGCCAGCTCACCAACTTTGGTAGCGGGGCGGCAAGAGACCCAGTACTTC
CDR3aa: CASSPTLVAGRQETQYF

j_gene: TRBJ1-1
d_gene: .
abundance: once
v_gene: TRBV5-5
CDR3nt: TGTGCCAGCAGCTTCTTAGGAGGACAGTTGAACACTGAAGCTTTCTTT
CDR3aa: CASSFLGGQLNTEAFF

j_gene: TRBJ2-7
d_gene: TRBD2
abundance: .
v_gene: TRBV7-2
CDR3nt: TGTGCCAGCAGCACCCGGGACCTAGCGGGGTACGAGCAGTACTTC
CDR3aa: CASSTRDLAGYEQYF

j_gene: TRBJ1-5
d_gene: TRBD1
abundance: .
v_gene: TRBV4-1
CDR3nt: TGCGCCAGCAGCCATTGCCGGGACAGGGGAGGATTTTGCAATCAGCCCCAGCATTTT
CDR3aa: CASSHCRDRGGFCNQPQHF

j_gene: TRBJ2-7
d_gene: TRBD2
abundance: .
v_gene: TRBV7-2
CDR3nt: TGTGCCAGCAGCCCCTCGGGGGGGGCACGGGGTGAGCAGTACTTC
CDR3aa: CASSPSGGARGEQYF

j_gene: TRBJ2-7
d_gene: .
abundance: .
v_gene: TRBV29-1
CDR3nt: TGCAGCGTTGTAGTAGAGAGGGCCGAGCAGTACTTC
CDR3aa: CSVVVERAEQYF